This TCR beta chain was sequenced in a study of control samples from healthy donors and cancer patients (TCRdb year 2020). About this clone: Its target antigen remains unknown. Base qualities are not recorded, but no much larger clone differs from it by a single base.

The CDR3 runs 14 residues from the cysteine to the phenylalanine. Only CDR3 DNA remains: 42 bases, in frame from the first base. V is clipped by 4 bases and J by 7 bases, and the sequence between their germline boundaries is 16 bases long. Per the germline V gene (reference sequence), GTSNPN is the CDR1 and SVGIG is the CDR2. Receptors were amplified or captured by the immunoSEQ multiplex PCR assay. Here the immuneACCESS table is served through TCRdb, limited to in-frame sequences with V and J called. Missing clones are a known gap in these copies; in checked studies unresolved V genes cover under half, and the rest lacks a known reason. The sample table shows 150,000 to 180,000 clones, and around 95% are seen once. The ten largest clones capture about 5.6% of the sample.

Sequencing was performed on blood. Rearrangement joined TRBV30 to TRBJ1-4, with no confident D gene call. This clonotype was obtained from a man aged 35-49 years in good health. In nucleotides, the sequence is TGTGCCTGGACCCCAATCCCGGGAGGTGAAAAACTGTTTTTT. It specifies CAWTPIPGGEKLFF.